The rows below give T cell receptor beta chains drawn from one sample of a study of T cell responses to AZD1222 COVID-19 vaccine. Produced via immunoSEQ multiplex PCR; TCRdb's table is partial and in-frame only. The sample holds around 190,000 clones, approximately 86% seen once. The sample in question was peripheral blood, obtained 28 days after the second AZD1222 dose. Receptor source: an adult who received the AZD1222 COVID-19 vaccine. CDR3s include the opening cysteine and the closing phenylalanine or tryptophan. The order of the fields is J gene, V gene, clone size, D gene, CDR3 protein, CDR3 DNA. D genes are given only for firm matches. A row's size may be missing; if present it is once, few, many or a size class.

TRBJ1-5 TRBV7-8 . . CASSPIGGVNQPQHF TGTGCCAGCAGCCCCATCGGAGGGGTAAATCAGCCCCAGCATTTT
TRBJ2-7 TRBV29-1 . TRBD1 CSVVGPIAGGPYEQYF TGCAGCGTTGTGGGGCCGATTGCAGGGGGACCCTACGAGCAGTACTTC
TRBJ1-1 TRBV12-3/TRBV12-4 . TRBD1 CASGQGWTEAFF TGTGCCAGCGGACAGGGGTGGACTGAAGCTTTCTTT
TRBJ2-7 TRBV5-8 . . CASSPVGQGSYEQYF TGTGCCAGCAGCCCGGTGGGGCAGGGCTCCTACGAGCAGTACTTC
TRBJ2-2 TRBV5-1 few . CASSPVGAVTGELFF TGCGCCAGCAGCCCCGTTGGGGCGGTCACCGGGGAGCTGTTTTTT
TRBJ2-7 TRBV6-5 . . CASRLGQGPSPQQYF TGTGCCAGCAGGCTCGGGCAGGGCCCTTCACCGCAGCAGTACTTC
TRBJ1-2 TRBV7-2 . . CASSLEQGRGYTF TGTGCCAGCAGCTTAGAACAGGGACGTGGCTACACCTTC
TRBJ1-1 TRBV5-1 . . CASSGGSSPWTEAFF TGCGCCAGCAGCGGGGGGTCCTCCCCATGGACTGAAGCTTTCTTT
TRBJ1-6 TRBV27 . TRBD1 CASSTPGQGLGSYNSPLHF TGTGCCAGCAGTACCCCAGGACAGGGGCTCGGCTCCTATAATTCACCCCTCCACTTT
TRBJ1-5 TRBV3-1/TRBV3-2 . . CASSQEGGSNQPQHF TGTGCCAGCAGCCAAGAAGGCGGTAGCAATCAGCCCCAGCATTTT
TRBJ1-1 TRBV30 . TRBD1 CAWSVSTGWNTEAFF TGTGCCTGGAGTGTCTCGACAGGGTGGAACACTGAAGCTTTCTTT
TRBJ2-3 TRBV2 . TRBD2 CASSPLLAGAGTDTQYF TGTGCCAGCAGCCCACTCCTAGCGGGGGCAGGGACAGATACGCAGTATTTT
TRBJ1-1 TRBV10-2 . . CASSYGGANTEAFF TGCGCCAGCAGTTATGGTGGGGCGAACACTGAAGCTTTCTTT
TRBJ2-7 TRBV4-1 . . CASSQESLSYEQYF TGCGCCAGCAGCCAAGAGAGTCTCTCCTACGAGCAGTACTTC
TRBJ2-7 TRBV25-1 . . CASSEISTGGPYEQYF TGTGCCAGCAGTGAAATTTCGACGGGGGGCCCCTACGAGCAGTACTTC
TRBJ1-2 TRBV7-8 once . CASSLGRVNYGYTF TGTGCCAGCAGCTTAGGGCGGGTTAACTATGGCTACACCTTC
TRBJ1-2 TRBV19 once . CASSPFGEPLGYTF TGTGCCAGTAGTCCCTTCGGGGAACCGCTCGGCTACACCTTC
TRBJ1-6 TRBV27 . . CASSPYGSPLHF TGTGCCAGCAGTCCCTATGGGTCACCCCTCCACTTT
TRBJ2-3 TRBV5-4 . . CASSLISSTDTQYF TGTGCCAGCAGCTTAATTTCTAGCACAGATACGCAGTATTTT
TRBJ1-4 TRBV5-6 . . CASSLGHAGEKLFF TGTGCCAGCAGCTTGGGGCACGCGGGTGAAAAACTGTTTTTT
TRBJ1-2 TRBV19 . . CASSIPGIYGYTF TGTGCCAGTAGTATTCCCGGAATCTATGGCTACACCTTC
TRBJ1-2 TRBV10-3 . . CAISENVANYGYTF TGTGCCATCAGTGAGAACGTGGCCAACTATGGCTACACCTTC
TRBJ1-4 TRBV6-5 . . CASSLTTPNEKLFF TGTGCCAGCAGCTTAACTACCCCTAATGAAAAACTGTTTTTT
TRBJ1-5 TRBV7-8 . . CASSQLGHLSNQPQHF TGTGCCAGCAGCCAACTGGGACATTTGAGCAATCAGCCCCAGCATTTT
TRBJ1-1 TRBV30 . . CAWEGVRGQTEAFF TGTGCCTGGGAGGGGGTGCGGGGGCAAACTGAAGCTTTCTTT
TRBJ2-7 TRBV28 . TRBD2 CASGGLAGLGHEQYF TGTGCCAGCGGTGGGCTAGCGGGACTTGGCCACGAGCAGTACTTC